Listed below are T cell receptor beta chains from one sample, sequenced in a study of T-cell memory formation after mild COVID-19. TCRdb itself ran the 5' RACE reads through MiXCR, one entry per CDR3 protein. The sample records around 500,000 distinct CDR3 sequences, about 20% being singletons. Sequencing was done on a sample of PBMCs or a T cell subset sorted from them (not recorded which). These receptors came from an adult woman who had mild COVID-19 (a few samples of this study predate the infection). Cell type and time point are not known. CDR3s include the opening cysteine and the closing phenylalanine or tryptophan. Each record gives: J gene, clone size, V gene, CDR3 protein. Not every row has a clone size; where given, it reads once, few, many or a size class.

TRBJ2-2,.,TRBV7-3,CASKAQGSNTGELFF
TRBJ1-2,.,TRBV12-3/TRBV12-4,CASSLATGVGYTF
TRBJ2-7,few,TRBV7-9,CASSLASGRANF
TRBJ2-6,.,TRBV24-1,CATSELTGPGANVLTF
TRBJ1-5,few,TRBV30,CAWSVVSLRYQPQHF
TRBJ2-7,.,TRBV5-1,CASSYASERTSYEQYF
TRBJ1-1,many,TRBV29-1,CSVVATGVNTEAFF
TRBJ1-1,many,TRBV12-3/TRBV12-4,CASSFGDSTEAFF
TRBJ1-2,few,TRBV3-1,CASSHASSNTQDYGYTF
TRBJ2-7,few,TRBV6-5,CASSEPGLSGYEQYF
TRBJ1-2,few,TRBV20-1,CSAWLDGTGIHYGYTF
TRBJ1-4,.,TRBV5-1,CASSRAQGANEKLFF
TRBJ2-1,.,TRBV20-1,CSANHNEVSYNEQFF
TRBJ1-2,.,TRBV20-1,CSARVGTANYGYTF
TRBJ2-5,few,TRBV27,CASSFGLSPRETQYF
TRBJ2-1,.,TRBV5-1,CASSPNGASGYNEQFF
TRBJ1-1,.,TRBV2,CATKEGGSFTEAFF
TRBJ1-1,.,TRBV7-2,CASSSGRANTEAFF
TRBJ2-7,.,TRBV6-2/TRBV6-3,CASSYGLAGYEQYF
TRBJ2-2,.,TRBV7-2,CASSLMWLNTGELFF
TRBJ2-5,many,TRBV5-6,CASSLGPQTQYF
TRBJ1-2,.,TRBV12-3/TRBV12-4,CASSSGTGVTYGYTF
TRBJ2-1,few,TRBV20-1,CSARAGGAYEQFF
TRBJ2-7,.,TRBV7-2,CASSTQGGALLYEQYF
TRBJ2-1,many,TRBV4-1,CASSQQGEYNEQFF
TRBJ2-5,few,TRBV3-1,CASSQEWLAGTETQYF
TRBJ2-6,few,TRBV5-6,CASRTGHSGANVLTF
TRBJ2-3,few,TRBV5-6,CASSLYRHRGLRTDTQYF
TRBJ2-7,.,TRBV6-5,CASSYRYREYEQYF
TRBJ2-7,.,TRBV27,CASSLFGTSGRDFYYEQYF
TRBJ2-1,.,TRBV15,CATSVVREFNYNEQFF
TRBJ2-1,few,TRBV11-2,CASSLGRSGGRNEQFF
TRBJ2-1,.,TRBV3-1,CASSQVNSGGKQFF
TRBJ2-7,.,TRBV6-2/TRBV6-3,CASSYLPAYEQYF
TRBJ2-5,.,TRBV14,CASSQDWLAGGPDQETQYF
TRBJ2-3,.,TRBV7-2,CASSHGAGVGRDTQYF
TRBJ1-4,few,TRBV12-3/TRBV12-4,CASSDFGTGNEKLFF
TRBJ1-1,.,TRBV5-6,CASSLGGGPEAFF
TRBJ2-3,many,TRBV3-1,CASTSLADTQYF
TRBJ1-2,.,TRBV6-1,CASSEAHPGTNYGYTF